This T cell receptor (beta chain) emerged from a study of OX40 agonist ivuxolimab in advanced cancers. Turning to the study itself: Participants could have had prior anti-PD-1, anti-PD-L1 or anti-CTLA-4 therapy, and around 40% had some.

The V end lost 0 bases, the J end lost 7 bases, and 7 bases lay between the germline ends. The CDR3 is made up of 11 amino acids. Germline CDR1 and CDR2: GTSNPN and SVGIG (reference sequence). With respect to this clone: What it binds is unknown.

Overall study findings and caveats: Within 6 weeks, CD4+ and CD8+ blood T cells expanded clonally at 0.1 to 3.0 mg/kg.

The repertoire was sequenced with immunoSEQ multiplex PCR; TCRdb's copy has only in-frame clones and lacks some. Here the sample spans around 40,000 clones, roughly 80% being singletons. The rearrangement links TRBV30 to TRBJ2-7; no reliable D call. This TCR came from an adult with an advanced solid tumor such as melanoma, head and neck, liver or kidney cancer. Sequenced here: CD4+ or CD8+ T cells sorted from blood, sampled in a trial of the OX40 agonist ivuxolimab. The CDR3 reads CAWSVLGEQYF. The DNA for the CDR3 is TGTGCCTGGAGTGTACTGGGTGAGCAGTACTTC.